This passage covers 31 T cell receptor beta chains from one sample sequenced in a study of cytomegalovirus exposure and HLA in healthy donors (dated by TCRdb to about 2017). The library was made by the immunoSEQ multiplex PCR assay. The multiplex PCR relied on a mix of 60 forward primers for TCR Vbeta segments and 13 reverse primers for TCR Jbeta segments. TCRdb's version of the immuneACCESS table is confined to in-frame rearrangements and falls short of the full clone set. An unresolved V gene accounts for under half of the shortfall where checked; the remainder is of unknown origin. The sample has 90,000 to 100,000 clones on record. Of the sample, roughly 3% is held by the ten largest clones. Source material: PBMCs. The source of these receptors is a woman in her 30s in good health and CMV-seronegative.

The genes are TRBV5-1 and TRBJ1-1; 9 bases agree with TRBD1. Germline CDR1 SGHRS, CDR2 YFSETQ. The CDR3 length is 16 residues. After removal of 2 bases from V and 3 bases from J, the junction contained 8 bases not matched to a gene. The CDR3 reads CASSFSGTGYDTEAFF. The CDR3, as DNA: TGCGCCAGCAGCTTCTCCGGGACAGGGTATGACACTGAAGCTTTCTTT.

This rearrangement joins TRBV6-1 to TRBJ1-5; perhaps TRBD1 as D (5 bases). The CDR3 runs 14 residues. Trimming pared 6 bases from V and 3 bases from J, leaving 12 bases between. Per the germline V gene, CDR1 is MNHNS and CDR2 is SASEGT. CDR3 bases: TGTGCCAGCAGCGACGGGGGACTCAATCAGCCCCAGCATTTT. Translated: CASSDGGLNQPQHF.

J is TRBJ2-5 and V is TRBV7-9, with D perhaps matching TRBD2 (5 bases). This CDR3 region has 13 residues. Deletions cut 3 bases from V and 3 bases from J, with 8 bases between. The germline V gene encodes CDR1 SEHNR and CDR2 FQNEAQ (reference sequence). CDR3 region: CASSFPREETQYF. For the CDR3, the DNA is TGTGCCAGCAGCTTTCCGCGGGAAGAGACCCAGTACTTC.

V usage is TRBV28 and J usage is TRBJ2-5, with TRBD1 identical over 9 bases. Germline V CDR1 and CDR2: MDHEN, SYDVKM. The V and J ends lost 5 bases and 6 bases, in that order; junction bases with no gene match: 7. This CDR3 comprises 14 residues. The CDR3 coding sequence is TGTGCCAGCAGTGACAGGGGGTACGTGAAGACCCAGTACTTC. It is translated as CASSDRGYVKTQYF.

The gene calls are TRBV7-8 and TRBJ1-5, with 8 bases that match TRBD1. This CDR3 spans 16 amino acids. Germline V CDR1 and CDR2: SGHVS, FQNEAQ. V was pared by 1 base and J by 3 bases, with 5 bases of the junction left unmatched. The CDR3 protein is CASSLVAGGFNQPQHF. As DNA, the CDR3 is TGTGCCAGCAGCTTAGTCGCAGGGGGCTTCAATCAGCCCCAGCATTTT.

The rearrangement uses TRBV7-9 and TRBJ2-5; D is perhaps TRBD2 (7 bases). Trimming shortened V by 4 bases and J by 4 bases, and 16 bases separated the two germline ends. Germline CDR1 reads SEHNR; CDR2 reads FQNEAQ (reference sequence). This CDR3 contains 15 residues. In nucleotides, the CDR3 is TGTGCCAGCAGCTCCCGGGACACGGGGGGAGAGACCCAGTACTTC. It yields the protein CASSSRDTGGETQYF.

The chain's CDR3 is CSARPRNEQFF. CDR3 bases: TGCAGTGCTAGACCCCGCAATGAGCAGTTCTTC. The chain couples TRBV20-1 to TRBJ2-1, with D unclear. The CDR3 length is 11 residues. V gave up 2 bases and J gave up 6 bases, with 5 bases separating them. Looked up from germline, CDR1 is DFQATT and CDR2 is SNEGSKA (reference sequence).

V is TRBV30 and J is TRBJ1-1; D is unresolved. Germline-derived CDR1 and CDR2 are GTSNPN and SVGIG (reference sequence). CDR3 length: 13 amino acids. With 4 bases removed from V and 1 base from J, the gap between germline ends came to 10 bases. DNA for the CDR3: TGTGCCTGGAAATCCGCGCCGAACACTGAAGCTTTCTTT. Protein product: CAWKSAPNTEAFF.

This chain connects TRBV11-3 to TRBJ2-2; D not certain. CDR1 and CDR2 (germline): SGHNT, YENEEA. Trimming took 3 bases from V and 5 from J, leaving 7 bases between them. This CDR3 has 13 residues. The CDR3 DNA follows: TGTGCCAGCAGCTTGGCGGAGACCGGGGAGCTGTTTTTT. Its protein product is CASSLAETGELFF.

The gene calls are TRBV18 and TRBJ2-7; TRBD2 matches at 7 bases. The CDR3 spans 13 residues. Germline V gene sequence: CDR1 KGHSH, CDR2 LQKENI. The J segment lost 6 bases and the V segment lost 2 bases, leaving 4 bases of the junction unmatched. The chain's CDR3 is CASSPGGGAEQYF. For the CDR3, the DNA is TGTGCCAGCTCACCAGGCGGGGGAGCCGAGCAGTACTTC.

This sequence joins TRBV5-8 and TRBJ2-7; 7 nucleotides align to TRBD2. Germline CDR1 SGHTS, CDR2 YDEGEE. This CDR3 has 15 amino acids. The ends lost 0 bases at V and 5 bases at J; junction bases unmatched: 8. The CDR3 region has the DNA TGTGCCAGCAGCTTGGGACGCGGGAGAAACCACGAGCAGTACTTC. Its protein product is CASSLGRGRNHEQYF.

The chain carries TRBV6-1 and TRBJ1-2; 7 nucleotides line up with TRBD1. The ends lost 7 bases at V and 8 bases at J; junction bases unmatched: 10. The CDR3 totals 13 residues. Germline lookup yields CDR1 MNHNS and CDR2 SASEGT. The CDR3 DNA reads TGTGCCAGCATTAGAGACAGGGAGGCGGGCTACACCTTC. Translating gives CASIRDREAGYTF.

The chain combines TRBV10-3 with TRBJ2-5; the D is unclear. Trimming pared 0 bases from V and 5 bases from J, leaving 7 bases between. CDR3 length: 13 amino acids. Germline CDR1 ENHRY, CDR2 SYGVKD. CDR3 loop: CAISESVGETQYF. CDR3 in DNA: TGTGCCATCAGTGAGTCGGTCGGTGAGACCCAGTACTTC.

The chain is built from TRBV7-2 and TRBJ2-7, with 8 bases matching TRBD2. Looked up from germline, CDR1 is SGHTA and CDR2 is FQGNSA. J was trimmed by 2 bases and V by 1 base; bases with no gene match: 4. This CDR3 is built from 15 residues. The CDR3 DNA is TGTGCCAGCAGCTTAGGGACTAGCTCAACCTACGAGCAGTACTTC. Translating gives CASSLGTSSTYEQYF.

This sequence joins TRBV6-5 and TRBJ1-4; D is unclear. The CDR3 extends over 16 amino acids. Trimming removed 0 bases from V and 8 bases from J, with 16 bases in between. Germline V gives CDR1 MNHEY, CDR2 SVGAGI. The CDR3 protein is CASSYSISQAVEKLFF. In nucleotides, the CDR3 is TGTGCCAGCAGTTACTCAATAAGCCAGGCCGTGGAAAAACTGTTTTTT.

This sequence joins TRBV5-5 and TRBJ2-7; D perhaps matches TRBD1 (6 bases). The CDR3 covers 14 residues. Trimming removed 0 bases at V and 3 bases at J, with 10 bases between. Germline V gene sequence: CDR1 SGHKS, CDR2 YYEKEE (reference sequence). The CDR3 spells CASSLDREYYEQYF. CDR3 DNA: TGTGCCAGCAGCTTGGACAGGGAGTACTACGAGCAGTACTTC. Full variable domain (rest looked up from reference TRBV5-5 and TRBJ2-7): DAGVTQSPTHLIKTRGQQVTLRCSPISGHKSVSWYQQVLGQGPQFIFQYYEKEERGRGNFPDRFSARQFPNYSSELNVNALLLGDSALYLCASSLDREYYEQYFGPGTRLTVT.

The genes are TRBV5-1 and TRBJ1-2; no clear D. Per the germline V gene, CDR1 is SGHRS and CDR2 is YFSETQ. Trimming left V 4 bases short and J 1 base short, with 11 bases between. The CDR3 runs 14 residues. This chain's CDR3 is CASSAFHSNYGYTF. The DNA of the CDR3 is TGCGCCAGCAGCGCCTTTCACAGTAACTATGGCTACACCTTC.

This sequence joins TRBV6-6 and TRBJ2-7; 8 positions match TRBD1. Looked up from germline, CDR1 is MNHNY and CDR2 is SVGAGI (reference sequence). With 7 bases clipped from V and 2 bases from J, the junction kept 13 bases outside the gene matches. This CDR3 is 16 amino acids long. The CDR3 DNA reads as TGTGCCAGCAACCCTGACAGGGGTGCCCATCCCTACGAGCAGTACTTC. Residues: CASNPDRGAHPYEQYF.

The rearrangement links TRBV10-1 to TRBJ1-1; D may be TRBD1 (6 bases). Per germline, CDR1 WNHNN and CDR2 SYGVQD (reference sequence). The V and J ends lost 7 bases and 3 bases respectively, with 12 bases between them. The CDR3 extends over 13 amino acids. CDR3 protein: CASKGRGDTEAFF. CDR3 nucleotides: TGCGCCAGCAAAGGCAGGGGAGACACTGAAGCTTTCTTT.

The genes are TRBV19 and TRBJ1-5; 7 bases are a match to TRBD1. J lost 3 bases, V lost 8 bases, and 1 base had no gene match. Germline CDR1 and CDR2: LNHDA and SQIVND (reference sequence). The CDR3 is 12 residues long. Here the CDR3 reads CASGQDNQPQHF. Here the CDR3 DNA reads TGTGCCAGTGGACAGGACAATCAGCCCCAGCATTTT.

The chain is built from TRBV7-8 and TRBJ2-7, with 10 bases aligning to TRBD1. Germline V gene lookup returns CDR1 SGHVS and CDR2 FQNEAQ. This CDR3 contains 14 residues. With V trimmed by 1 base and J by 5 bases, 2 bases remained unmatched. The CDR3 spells CASSLGDRGDEQYF. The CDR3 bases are TGTGCCAGCAGCTTAGGGGACAGGGGAGACGAGCAGTACTTC. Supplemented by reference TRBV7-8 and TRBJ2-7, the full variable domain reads GAGVSQSPRYKVAKRGQDVALRCDPISGHVSLFWYQQALGQGPEFLTYFQNEAQLDKSGLPSDRFFAERPEGSVSTLKIQRTQQEDSAVYLCASSLGDRGDEQYFGPGTRLTVT.

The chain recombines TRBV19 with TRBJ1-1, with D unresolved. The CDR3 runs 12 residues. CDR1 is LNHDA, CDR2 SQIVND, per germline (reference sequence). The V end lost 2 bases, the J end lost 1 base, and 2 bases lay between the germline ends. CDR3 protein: CASSIQNTEAFF. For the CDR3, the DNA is TGTGCCAGTAGTATACAGAACACTGAAGCTTTCTTT.

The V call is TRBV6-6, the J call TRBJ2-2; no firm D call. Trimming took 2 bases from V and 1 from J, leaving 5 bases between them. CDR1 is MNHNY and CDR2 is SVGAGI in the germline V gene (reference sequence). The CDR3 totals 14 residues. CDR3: CASSYEENTGELFF. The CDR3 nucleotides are TGTGCCAGCAGTTACGAGGAGAACACCGGGGAGCTGTTTTTT.

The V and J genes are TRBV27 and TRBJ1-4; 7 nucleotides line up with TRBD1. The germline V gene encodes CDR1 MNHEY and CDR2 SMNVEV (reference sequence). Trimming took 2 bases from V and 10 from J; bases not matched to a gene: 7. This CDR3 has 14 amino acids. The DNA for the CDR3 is TGTGCCAGCAGTTTAGACAGGGTGGGAGGAAAACTGTTTTTT. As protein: CASSLDRVGGKLFF.

The CDR3 sequence: CASSLSGTSDTQYF. The CDR3 nucleotides are TGTGCCAGCAGTTTGTCCGGGACTTCAGATACGCAGTATTTT. This rearrangement joins TRBV28 to TRBJ2-3; a weak D match, TRBD2 (6 bases). V was cut by 3 bases and J by 4 bases, with 11 bases left in between. This CDR3 region has 14 residues. CDR1 is MDHEN and CDR2 is SYDVKM in the germline V gene.

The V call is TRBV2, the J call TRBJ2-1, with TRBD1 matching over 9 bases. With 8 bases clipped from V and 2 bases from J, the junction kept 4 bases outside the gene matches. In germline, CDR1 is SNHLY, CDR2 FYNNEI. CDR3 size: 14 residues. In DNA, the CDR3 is TGTGCCAGCGGCCGGGACAGGGCCTACAATGAGCAGTTCTTC. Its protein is CASGRDRAYNEQFF.

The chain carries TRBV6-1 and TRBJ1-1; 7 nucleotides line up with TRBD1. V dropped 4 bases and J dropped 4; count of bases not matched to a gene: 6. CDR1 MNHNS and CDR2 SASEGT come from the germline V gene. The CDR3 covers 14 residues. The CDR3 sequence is CASSVSGQFTEAFF. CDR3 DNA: TGTGCCAGCAGTGTATCGGGACAGTTCACTGAAGCTTTCTTT.

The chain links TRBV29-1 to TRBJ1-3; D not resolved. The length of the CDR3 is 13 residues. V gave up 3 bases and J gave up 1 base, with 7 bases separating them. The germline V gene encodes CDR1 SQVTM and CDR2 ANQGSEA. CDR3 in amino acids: CSVEEGSGNTIYF. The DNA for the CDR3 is TGCAGCGTTGAGGAGGGTTCTGGAAACACCATATATTTT. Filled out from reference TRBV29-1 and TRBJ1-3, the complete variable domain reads SAVISQKPSRDICQRGTSLTIQCQVDSQVTMMFWYRQQPGQSLTLIATANQGSEATYESGFVIDKFPISRPNLTFSTLTVSNMSPEDSSIYLCSVEEGSGNTIYFGEGSWLTVV.

The CDR3 reads CASSTGSFGEQYF. The CDR3 region has the DNA TGTGCCAGCAGCACCGGTAGTTTCGGCGAGCAGTACTTC. The V and J genes are TRBV5-6 and TRBJ2-7; D not resolved. V gave up 4 bases and J gave up 6 bases, with 14 bases separating them. There are 13 residues in the CDR3. Germline values: CDR1 SGHDT, CDR2 YYEEEE.

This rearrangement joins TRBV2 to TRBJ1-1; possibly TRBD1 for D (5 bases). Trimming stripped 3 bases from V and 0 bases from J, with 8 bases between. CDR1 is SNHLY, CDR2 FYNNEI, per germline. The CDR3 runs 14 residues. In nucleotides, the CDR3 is TGTGCCAGCAGTGAGACAGCAATGAACACTGAAGCTTTCTTT. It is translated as CASSETAMNTEAFF.

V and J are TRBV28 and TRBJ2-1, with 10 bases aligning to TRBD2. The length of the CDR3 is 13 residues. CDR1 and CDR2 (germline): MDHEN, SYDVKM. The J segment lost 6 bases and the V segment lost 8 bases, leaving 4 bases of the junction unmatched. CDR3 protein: CASQAGGINEQFF. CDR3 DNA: TGTGCCAGCCAAGCGGGAGGGATCAATGAGCAGTTCTTC.